These 15 T cell receptor beta chains came from one sample sequenced in a study of cytomegalovirus exposure and HLA in healthy donors. The PCR employed 60 Vbeta primers together with 13 Jbeta primers. The repertoire was sequenced with immunoSEQ multiplex PCR; TCRdb's copy has only in-frame clones and lacks some. The sample consists of over 150,000 clones, more than 70% of them appearing once. Sequenced sample: PBMCs. All receptors come from a woman between 40 and 50 years old in good health and CMV-seropositive.

The rearrangement links TRBV13 to TRBJ2-7; TRBD1 agrees at 9 bases. The CDR3 has 14 amino acids. The germline CDR1 and CDR2 sequences are PRHDT and FYEKMQ (reference sequence). V was pared by 4 bases and J by 3 bases, with 4 bases of the junction left unmatched. Written as DNA, the CDR3 is TGTGCCAGCAGCTCCGGGACAGGGTTCTACGAGCAGTACTTC. Translated: CASSSGTGFYEQYF. Together with reference TRBV13 and TRBJ2-7, the CDR3 gives the full variable domain: AAGVIQSPRHLIKEKRETATLKCYPIPRHDTVYWYQQGPGQDPQFLISFYEKMQSDKGSIPDRFSAQQFSDYHSELNMSSLELGDSALYFCASSSGTGFYEQYFGPGTRLTVT.

CDR3 sequence reads: CASSQEPAGLLAEAFF. The DNA for the CDR3 is TGCGCCAGCAGCCAAGAACCCGCAGGCCTACTGGCTGAAGCTTTCTTT. The genes are TRBV4-1 and TRBJ1-1; no clear D. V dropped 0 bases and J dropped 6 bases, with 17 bases sitting between them. CDR3 length: 16 residues. The germline CDR1 and CDR2 sequences are MGHRA and YSYEKL.

The genes are TRBV7-9 and TRBJ2-3, with 9 nucleotides matching TRBD1. In germline, CDR1 is SEHNR, CDR2 FQNEAQ (reference sequence). The CDR3 has 18 residues. The J segment lost 2 bases and the V segment lost 4 bases, leaving 13 bases of the junction unmatched. The chain's CDR3 is CASSSPEIGTGNTDTQYF. The CDR3 nucleotides are TGTGCCAGCAGCTCACCGGAGATAGGGACAGGGAACACAGATACGCAGTATTTT. The full variable domain, in which reference TRBV7-9 and TRBJ2-3 provide the parts outside the CDR3, is DTGVSQNPRHKITKRGQNVTFRCDPISEHNRLYWYRQTLGQGPEFLTYFQNEAQLEKSRLLSDRFSAERPKGSFSTLEIQRTEQGDSAMYLCASSSPEIGTGNTDTQYFGPGTRLTVL.

The count of this clone is one. This rearrangement joins TRBV6-5 to TRBJ2-7, with 11 bases aligning to TRBD1. Germline assignment: CDR1 MNHEY and CDR2 SVGAGI. The CDR3 sequence is 13 residues long. The V and J ends lost 6 bases and 4 bases, in that order; junction bases with no gene match: 2. CDR3 nucleotides: TGTGCCAGCAGAGGACAGGGGGCTTACGAGCAGTACTTC. It specifies CASRGQGAYEQYF.

This sequence joins TRBV27 and TRBJ2-3; D is perhaps TRBD1 (5 bases). Trimming took off 3 bases at V and 1 base at J, with 11 bases between the two ends. The CDR3 consists of 15 residues. Per germline, CDR1 MNHEY and CDR2 SMNVEV (reference sequence). CDR3 loop: CASSFGRVGTDTQYF. The CDR3 DNA follows: TGTGCCAGCAGTTTTGGCAGGGTTGGCACAGATACGCAGTATTTT.

The chain links TRBV18 to TRBJ1-2, with 9 positions matching TRBD1. The CDR3 spans 12 residues. V was pared by 8 bases and J by 3 bases, with 1 base of the junction left unmatched. CDR1 KGHSH and CDR2 LQKENI come from the germline V gene. CDR3 residues: CASGDRDYGYTF. In nucleotides, the CDR3 is TGTGCCAGCGGGGACAGGGACTATGGCTACACCTTC.

This sequence joins TRBV7-3 and TRBJ1-3; D gene uncertain. The CDR3 runs to 16 residues. V dropped 1 base and J dropped 2 bases, with 12 bases sitting between them. From germline, CDR1 is SGHTA and CDR2 FQGTGA. CDR3: CASSLSGVGAGNTIYF. CDR3 bases: TGTGCCAGCAGCTTAAGCGGCGTGGGTGCTGGAAACACCATATATTTT.

The chain couples TRBV27 to TRBJ2-2; D may be TRBD1 (6 bases). CDR3 size: 16 residues. The germline V gene encodes CDR1 MNHEY and CDR2 SMNVEV (reference sequence). Trimming took 3 bases from V and 4 from J, leaving 15 bases between them. CDR3 sequence reads: CASSFPRGAGTGELFF. The CDR3, as DNA: TGTGCCAGCAGTTTCCCCAGGGGAGCTGGCACCGGGGAGCTGTTTTTT.

This clone was found once. CDR3 loop: CASSPTVGQGTEAFF. For the CDR3, the DNA is TGCGCCAGCAGCCCGACGGTGGGACAGGGCACTGAAGCTTTCTTT. The chain combines TRBV5-1 with TRBJ1-1; TRBD1 agrees at 9 bases. The CDR3 loop spans 15 amino acids. The V and J ends lost 4 bases and 4 bases, in that order; junction bases with no gene match: 8. In germline, CDR1 is SGHRS, CDR2 YFSETQ. Using reference TRBV5-1 and TRBJ1-1 for the parts outside the CDR3, the full variable domain is KAGVTQTPRYLIKTRGQQVTLSCSPISGHRSVSWYQQTPGQGLQFLFEYFSETQRNKGNFPGRFSGRQFSNSRSEMNVSTLELGDSALYLCASSPTVGQGTEAFFGQGTRLTVV.

In this sample, this clone turned up a few times. This chain uses TRBV10-3 with TRBJ2-7; D is uncertain. The length of the CDR3 is 14 residues. Trimming stripped 0 bases from V and 5 bases from J, with 11 bases between. Germline-derived CDR1 and CDR2 are ENHRY and SYGVKD. CDR3 region: CAISESIGRDEQYF. The DNA for the CDR3 is TGTGCCATCAGTGAGTCGATCGGTCGGGACGAGCAGTACTTC.

This clone appeared a few times. V is TRBV11-3 and J is TRBJ1-1; TRBD1 matches at 9 bases. Germline CDR1 and CDR2: SGHNT and YENEEA. The CDR3 consists of 15 residues. The V segment lost 0 bases and the J segment 6 bases; nucleotides outside the gene matches: 5. The CDR3 sequence: CASSLDRTGEAEAFF. The CDR3 DNA sequence: TGTGCCAGCAGCTTAGACAGGACAGGGGAGGCTGAAGCTTTCTTT.

The chain combines TRBV7-8 with TRBJ1-5; D uncertain. CDR3 length: 15 residues. Germline CDR1 reads SGHVS; CDR2 reads FQNEAQ. Trimming left V 5 bases short and J 3 bases short, with 14 bases between. Here the CDR3 DNA reads TGTGCCAGCAGCCCACCGGGATTACTCAATCAGCCCCAGCATTTT. It is translated as CASSPPGLLNQPQHF. The entire variable domain, with the rest obtained from reference TRBV7-8 and TRBJ1-5, is as follows: GAGVSQSPRYKVAKRGQDVALRCDPISGHVSLFWYQQALGQGPEFLTYFQNEAQLDKSGLPSDRFFAERPEGSVSTLKIQRTQQEDSAVYLCASSPPGLLNQPQHFGDGTRLSIL.

The rearrangement uses TRBV5-8 and TRBJ1-5; D might be TRBD1 (6 bases). Between the trimmed V and J ends, which lost 0 bases and 3 bases, there was a span of 10 bases. CDR3 length: 15 amino acids. CDR1 is SGHTS and CDR2 is YDEGEE in the germline V gene. As DNA, the CDR3 is TGTGCCAGCAGCTTGGAGCAGGGGCCCAATCAGCCCCAGCATTTT. As protein: CASSLEQGPNQPQHF.

This sequence joins TRBV18 and TRBJ2-3, with 7 bases aligning to TRBD1. Per germline, CDR1 KGHSH and CDR2 LQKENI. The CDR3 runs 14 residues. V trimming: 4 bases; J trimming: 4 bases; junction bases outside the gene matches: 5. The CDR3 DNA reads TGTGCCAGCTCACTAACAGGGGAAGCAGATACGCAGTATTTT. Encoded protein: CASSLTGEADTQYF.

The chain uses TRBV7-9 and TRBJ2-1; D gene ambiguous. Germline V gives CDR1 SEHNR, CDR2 FQNEAQ (reference sequence). CDR3 length: 12 amino acids. The V end lost 3 bases, the J end lost 10 bases, and 10 bases lay between the germline ends. CDR3 amino acids: CASSFSENEQFF. CDR3 sequence (DNA): TGTGCCAGCAGCTTTTCGGAGAACGAGCAGTTCTTC. The full variable domain, its missing parts supplied by reference TRBV7-9 and TRBJ2-1, is DTGVSQNPRHKITKRGQNVTFRCDPISEHNRLYWYRQTLGQGPEFLTYFQNEAQLEKSRLLSDRFSAERPKGSFSTLEIQRTEQGDSAMYLCASSFSENEQFFGPGTRLTVL.